Presented here are 19 T cell receptor beta chains from one specimen sequenced in a study of T cell responses to AZD1222 COVID-19 vaccine. Only in-frame clones appear in the TCRdb table, and some are missing; sequencing was by immunoSEQ multiplex PCR. The profile shows 120,000 to 150,000 clones, 70% to 90% of them singletons. The input for sequencing was peripheral blood, taken on day 0 of AZD1222 vaccination. The receptors stem from an adult in good health.

The J gene is TRBJ2-5, the V gene TRBV28; the D gene is possibly TRBD1 (6 bases). The germline V and J ends were trimmed by 5 bases and 1 base, with 11 bases remaining between them. Germline lookup yields CDR1 MDHEN and CDR2 SYDVKM. The length of the CDR3 is 14 residues. The CDR3 bases are TGTGCCAGCAGTCTTCGGACAGTCCAAGAGACCCAGTACTTC. Translating gives CASSLRTVQETQYF.

This chain uses TRBV12-3 or TRBV12-4 with TRBJ2-7; D is unclear. Trimming removed 5 bases from V and 2 bases from J, with 10 bases in between. The CDR3 runs to 13 residues. CDR3 in amino acids: CASSRYSAYEQYF. CDR3 DNA: TGTGCCAGCAGTAGATACAGCGCCTACGAGCAGTACTTC.

The genes are TRBV5-6 and TRBJ2-7; D possibly corresponds to TRBD2 (6 bases). V dropped 4 bases and J dropped 4 bases, with 18 bases sitting between them. Germline assignment: CDR1 SGHDT and CDR2 YYEEEE. CDR3 length equals 15 residues. DNA of the CDR3: TGTGCCAGCAGCGCGGTGGGGGGTTCCTTGTACGAGCAGTACTTC. Amino acid sequence: CASSAVGGSLYEQYF.

V is TRBV9 and J is TRBJ1-6; D is unclear. Trimming shortened V by 4 bases and J by 7 bases, and 18 bases separated the two germline ends. The germline CDR1 and CDR2 sequences are SGDLS and YYNGEE. The CDR3 is 16 residues long. DNA for the CDR3: TGTGCCAGCAGCCTCGCCAAAATAAGTGAAAATTCACCCCTCCACTTT. It yields the protein CASSLAKISENSPLHF.

V and J are TRBV28 and TRBJ1-4, with D maybe TRBD1 (5 bases). This CDR3 region has 16 residues. Germline V lookup: CDR1 MDHEN, CDR2 SYDVKM. Trimming left V 3 bases short and J 7 bases short, with 18 bases between. CDR3 DNA sequence: TGTGCCAGCAGTTTCGATAGGGTCCGCGGGGGTGAAAAACTGTTTTTT. Encoded protein: CASSFDRVRGGEKLFF.

V is TRBV4-2 and J is TRBJ1-5; D call uncertain. The V and J ends lost 5 bases and 5 bases respectively, with 10 bases between them. CDR1 LGHNA and CDR2 YNFKEQ come from the germline V gene. The CDR3 is 13 amino acids. CDR3 in DNA: TGTGCCAGCAGCTCCAACACTGATCAGCCCCAGCATTTT. Translation: CASSSNTDQPQHF.

The genes are TRBV18 and TRBJ1-2; D may be TRBD1 (5 bases). V lost 2 bases to trimming and J lost 3 bases, with 16 bases between them. This CDR3 is 16 amino acids long. Germline assignment: CDR1 KGHSH and CDR2 LQKENI. The CDR3 spells CASSPGGEALYYGYTF. As DNA, the CDR3 is TGTGCCAGCTCACCAGGAGGGGAGGCCCTATACTATGGCTACACCTTC.

This chain links TRBV6-5 with TRBJ1-1, with a weak D call TRBD1 (6 bases). V shed 0 bases and J shed 10 bases, with 18 bases lying between them. CDR3 length equals 15 residues. Germline CDR1 is MNHEY and CDR2 is SVGAGI. The CDR3 DNA follows: TGTGCCAGCAGTTACTCGAGCAGGGGCGATACGGCAGCTTTCTTT. This gives the protein CASSYSSRGDTAAFF.

The chain employs TRBV5-4 and TRBJ1-1, with a possible D match to TRBD1 (5 bases). Deletions cut 0 bases from V and 4 bases from J, with 10 bases between. CDR1 is SGHNT, CDR2 YYREEE, per germline (reference sequence). This CDR3 contains 14 residues. CDR3 bases: TGTGCCAGCAGCTTGGTGGGGGAGGGCACTGAAGCTTTCTTT. Protein sequence: CASSLVGEGTEAFF.

The chain links TRBV6-5 to TRBJ2-7; TRBD2 matches 8 bases. Germline V gene sequence: CDR1 MNHEY, CDR2 SVGAGI. J was trimmed by 3 bases and V by 7 bases; bases with no gene match: 5. This CDR3 has 13 amino acids. CDR3 sequence reads: CASIVSGVYEQYF. In DNA, the CDR3 is TGTGCCAGCATTGTTAGCGGGGTCTACGAGCAGTACTTC.

V and J are TRBV12-2 and TRBJ2-7; whether TRBD1, the table's D call, matches the DNA was not checked. TRBV12-2 is reported as a pseudogene. The CDR3 is 18 amino acids. The CDR3 spells CASRLNHRDRDKPYEQYF. The CDR3 region has the DNA TGTGCAAGTCGCTTAAACCACCGGGACAGGGATAAACCCTACGAGCAGTACTTC.

This clone came up once. This rearrangement joins TRBV7-6 to TRBJ2-2, with D perhaps matching TRBD1 (6 bases). Looked up from germline, CDR1 is SGHVS and CDR2 is FNYEAQ. V was shortened by 0 bases and J by 5 bases, with 19 bases between the two germline ends. The CDR3 is made up of 18 amino acids. This CDR3 reads CASSLAGQGPPGTGELFF. The CDR3 coding sequence is TGTGCCAGCAGCTTAGCGGGCCAGGGGCCCCCGGGGACCGGGGAGCTGTTTTTT. The variable domain in full, completed from reference TRBV7-6 and TRBJ2-2, reads GAGVSQSPRYKVTKRGQDVALRCDPISGHVSLYWYRQALGQGPEFLTYFNYEAQQDKSGLPNDRFSAERPEGSISTLTIQRTEQRDSAMYRCASSLAGQGPPGTGELFFGEGSRLTVL.

This sequence joins TRBV18 and TRBJ1-1; 7 positions agree with TRBD1. The V segment lost 2 bases and the J segment 4 bases; nucleotides outside the gene matches: 4. Germline loops: CDR1 KGHSH, CDR2 LQKENI. CDR3 length: 14 amino acids. The CDR3 bases are TGTGCCAGCTCACCAAACAGGGGCTCCACTGAAGCTTTCTTT. Translating gives CASSPNRGSTEAFF.

The chain carries TRBV28 and TRBJ1-1; maybe TRBD1 (6 bases). This CDR3 spans 12 amino acids. The germline V and J ends were trimmed by 6 bases and 5 bases, with 10 bases remaining between them. Per the germline V gene, CDR1 is MDHEN and CDR2 is SYDVKM. The CDR3 bases are TGTGCCAGCAGGCGAGGGGGTACTGAAGCTTTCTTT. Protein sequence: CASRRGGTEAFF.

V is TRBV11-2 and J is TRBJ1-6; 8 nucleotides match TRBD1. From germline, CDR1 is SGHAT and CDR2 FQNNGV. Trimming cost V 2 bases and J 7 bases; bases outside gene matches: 7. This CDR3 has 16 residues. This chain's CDR3 is CASSLTQGASNSPLHF. The DNA of the CDR3 is TGTGCCAGCAGCTTAACCCAGGGGGCGTCGAATTCACCCCTCCACTTT.

The J gene is TRBJ1-6, the V gene TRBV3-1 (or the pseudogene TRBV3-2); no definite D call. The germline gives CDR1 LGHDT, CDR2 YNNKEL (reference sequence). Trimming cost V 2 bases and J 11 bases, with 10 bases left between them. This CDR3 contains 13 residues. The CDR3 DNA is TGTGCCAGCAGCCAACACCCCGAGGCACCCCTCCACTTT. The encoded protein is CASSQHPEAPLHF.

The rearrangement links TRBV25-1 to TRBJ1-1, with D maybe TRBD1 (6 bases). Germline V gene lookup returns CDR1 MGHDK and CDR2 SYGVNS. Trimming left V 4 bases short and J 10 bases short, with 16 bases between. CDR3 length: 13 amino acids. The CDR3 loop is CASSATGFNIAFF. CDR3 coding DNA: TGTGCCAGCAGTGCTACAGGGTTCAACATAGCTTTCTTT.

The rearrangement joins TRBV28 to TRBJ1-3; D is unclear. The germline CDR1 and CDR2 sequences are MDHEN and SYDVKM. Trimming shortened V by 5 bases and J by 4 bases, and 12 bases separated the two germline ends. The CDR3 consists of 14 residues. CDR3 bases: TGTGCCAGCAGTGTAGGTCTATGGGGAAACACCATATATTTT. It yields the protein CASSVGLWGNTIYF.

V usage is TRBV28 and J usage is TRBJ1-1, with 7 bases identical to TRBD1. Trimming removed 6 bases from V and 10 bases from J; junction bases left unmatched: 8. Germline assignment: CDR1 MDHEN and CDR2 SYDVKM. The CDR3 loop spans 12 amino acids. The CDR3 reads CASRSTGLVAFF. The CDR3 bases are TGTGCCAGCAGGTCGACAGGGTTGGTAGCTTTCTTT.